This is a list of T cell receptor beta chains from one sample in a study of blood T cell repertoires in COVID-19. Data came from immunoSEQ multiplex PCR; TCRdb stores just in-frame clones and leaves some out. This sample has under 300,000 clones; about 83% occur once, and the top ten carry about 1.5%. The material sequenced was peripheral blood. These receptor sequences come from a woman aged 40 to 50 who had recovered from COVID-19. Each CDR3 is given with its conserved first and last residue. Fields, in order: V gene, clone size, D gene, J gene, CDR3 DNA, CDR3 protein. A D gene is named only where the DNA matches it firmly. The size entry is marked missing in some rows and otherwise reads once, few, many or a size class.

>TRBV5-4|few|.|TRBJ2-2
TGTGCCAGCAGCTCCGACAGGCCGTACCGCACCGGGGAGCTGTTTTTT
CASSSDRPYRTGELFF
>TRBV30|.|.|TRBJ2-4
TGTGCCTGGAGTGACGGGTCCTACATTCAGTACTTC
CAWSDGSYIQYF
>TRBV28|.|.|TRBJ2-2
TGTGCCAGCAGCTTGAACACCGGGGAGCTGTTTTTT
CASSLNTGELFF
>TRBV5-6|.|.|TRBJ1-5
TGTGCCAGCAGCTTGAAGGCCAGGTCTCAAATCAATCAGCCCCAGCATTTT
CASSLKARSQINQPQHF
>TRBV27|.|.|TRBJ1-2
TGTGCCAGCAGGCTCCACGGGGGAAACTATGGCTACACCTTC
CASRLHGGNYGYTF
>TRBV7-2|many|.|TRBJ1-2
TGTGCTTCTACCCGGGGTAACTATGGCTACACCTTC
CASTRGNYGYTF
>TRBV7-9|.|.|TRBJ2-2
TGTGCCAGCAGCTTATCACAGAACACCGGGGAGCTGTTTTTT
CASSLSQNTGELFF
>TRBV19|.|TRBD2|TRBJ2-1
TGTGCCAGTAGAGGGGATAGCGGGGTCCTAGAGCAGTTCTTC
CASRGDSGVLEQFF
>TRBV30|.|.|TRBJ1-2
TGTGCCTGGAGTAACCAGGGCCAGATTATTCACTTC
CAWSNQGQIIHF
>TRBV5-1|.|TRBD1|TRBJ1-3
TGCGCCAGCAGCTTGGGGATGGGACAGGGGCGCTCTGGAAACACCATATATTTT
CASSLGMGQGRSGNTIYF
>TRBV29-1|.|TRBD1|TRBJ1-2
TGCAGCGTGGAGACAGGGGGGGCGTATGGCTACACCTTC
CSVETGGAYGYTF
>TRBV3-1/TRBV3-2|.|TRBD1|TRBJ2-3
TGTGCCAGCACCATGGGACAGGGCGGGTACACAGATACGCAGTATTTT
CASTMGQGGYTDTQYF
>TRBV7-9|.|.|TRBJ1-1
TGTGCCAGCAGCTTTTTCCAAGGAGTAGCTTTCTTT
CASSFFQGVAFF
>TRBV7-8|once|TRBD1|TRBJ2-2
TGTGCCAGCAGCTTAAGGACAGGGGGGCCGAACACCGGGGAGCTGTTTTTT
CASSLRTGGPNTGELFF
>TRBV11-3|.|TRBD1|TRBJ2-7
TGTGCCAGCAGCTCCATGCCGGGACAGGGGCGGTTCGAGCAGTACTTC
CASSSMPGQGRFEQYF
>TRBV4-1|.|.|TRBJ2-7
TGCGCCAGCAGCCGAGTCCAGGGGGGTGAGCAGTACTTC
CASSRVQGGEQYF
>TRBV9|.|.|TRBJ1-5
TGTGCCAGCAGCGTTAGTGATACTGGTAGGCCCCAGCATTTT
CASSVSDTGRPQHF
>TRBV6-4|.|.|TRBJ1-6
TGTGCCAGCAGAGCAGGGGCCTCCTATAATTCACCCCTCCACTTT
CASRAGASYNSPLHF
>TRBV19|.|.|TRBJ2-2
TGTGCCAGTACCCCAGGTGTAGGTACCGGGGAGCTGTTTTTT
CASTPGVGTGELFF
>TRBV5-1|.|.|TRBJ1-6
TGCGCCAGCAGCCAAACCTCCGGGACTCGTAATTCACCCCTCCACTTT
CASSQTSGTRNSPLHF
>TRBV5-1|.|TRBD1|TRBJ2-5
TGCGCCAGCAGCCCCGCCGGGACAGGGGAAGAGACCCAGTACTTC
CASSPAGTGEETQYF
>TRBV5-1|.|.|TRBJ2-5
TGCGCCAGCAGCGAGACTAGTGGAGAGACCCAGTACTTC
CASSETSGETQYF
>TRBV4-2|.|.|TRBJ2-7
TGTGCCAGCAGCCAAGTCGAGGGTACCGAGCAGTACTTC
CASSQVEGTEQYF
>TRBV15|.|TRBD2|TRBJ2-7
TGTGCCACCAGCAGAGGGACGGGAGGCTACGAGCAGTACTTC
CATSRGTGGYEQYF
>TRBV9|once|.|TRBJ2-7
TGTGCCAGCAGCGGTGAAGCAGGCGAGCAGTACTTC
CASSGEAGEQYF
>TRBV3-1/TRBV3-2|.|.|TRBJ2-1
TGTGCCAGCAGCCCCCCTCTCGACAATGAGCAGTTCTTC
CASSPPLDNEQFF
>TRBV6-5|.|TRBD1|TRBJ1-1
TGTGCCAGCCTACGGGACAGAACCGCTGAAGCTTTCTTT
CASLRDRTAEAFF
>TRBV5-1|.|TRBD2|TRBJ2-1
TGCGCCAGCAGCTTGGGAGTGACTAGCGGATACAATGAGCAGTTCTTC
CASSLGVTSGYNEQFF
>TRBV18|.|.|TRBJ1-6
TGTGCCAGCTCACCTGGACAGAGCTCCTATAATTCACCCCTCCACTTT
CASSPGQSSYNSPLHF
>TRBV5-4|once|TRBD1|TRBJ2-5
TGTGCCAGCAGCTTTCAGGGGGCTGCGGGAGAGACCCAGTACTTC
CASSFQGAAGETQYF
>TRBV20-1|.|.|TRBJ1-2
TGCAGTGCCCGAGACTACACCTTC
CSARDYTF
>TRBV6-1|.|.|TRBJ2-7
TGTGCCAGCAGTGAAGCGGGGCAGTTTCACGAGCAGTACTTC
CASSEAGQFHEQYF
>TRBV27|few|.|TRBJ2-5
TGTGCCAGCGCCCGGGGGAACCAAGAGACCCAGTACTTC
CASARGNQETQYF
>TRBV4-1|.|TRBD1|TRBJ1-5
TGCGCCAGCAGCCAATCACCGGGACAGCTAAATCAGCCCCAGCATTTT
CASSQSPGQLNQPQHF
>TRBV28|.|TRBD1|TRBJ2-2
TGTGCCAGCAGTTTGGGGACAGGGTGGACCGGGGAGCTGTTTTTT
CASSLGTGWTGELFF
>TRBV7-9|once|TRBD1|TRBJ1-1
TGTGCCAGCAGCCAACGGACAGGGACGATGAACACTGAAGCTTTCTTT
CASSQRTGTMNTEAFF
>TRBV5-1|.|.|TRBJ1-5
TGCGCCAGCAGCGCGGACAGATATCAGCCCCAGCATTTT
CASSADRYQPQHF
>TRBV7-7|.|TRBD2|TRBJ2-1
TGTGCCAGCAGCGCCAGCGGGGGGGGAGGTGAGCAGTTCTTC
CASSASGGGGEQFF
>TRBV5-1|.|TRBD1|TRBJ1-6
TGCGCCAGCAGCGTGAGGGGGCCCTATAATTCACCCCTCCACTTT
CASSVRGPYNSPLHF
>TRBV19|.|.|TRBJ2-3
TGTGCCAGTAAACCGGGTTCTACAGATACGCAGTATTTT
CASKPGSTDTQYF
>TRBV11-2|.|TRBD1|TRBJ2-5
TGTGCCAGCAGCCGTCGGGACAGCTTGATAGAGACCCAGTACTTC
CASSRRDSLIETQYF
>TRBV30|.|.|TRBJ2-1
TGTGCCTCCCAGGGAGGGGGGAATGAGCAGTTCTTC
CASQGGGNEQFF
>TRBV14|.|.|TRBJ1-2
TGTGCCAGCAGCCAAGAACGGATTTCGGTCCTTTGGAGGGGCTACACCTTC
CASSQERISVLWRGYTF
>TRBV19|.|TRBD1|TRBJ1-2
TGTGCCAGTCGGACAGGGGACTATGGCTACACCTTC
CASRTGDYGYTF
>TRBV4-1|.|.|TRBJ1-1
TGCGCCAGCAGCCAATCCGGGGCAGGGGCCACTGAAGCTTTCTTT
CASSQSGAGATEAFF
>TRBV6-2/TRBV6-3|.|.|TRBJ2-3
TGTGCCAGCAGTTACTACGGGGGAATAGATACGCAGTATTTT
CASSYYGGIDTQYF